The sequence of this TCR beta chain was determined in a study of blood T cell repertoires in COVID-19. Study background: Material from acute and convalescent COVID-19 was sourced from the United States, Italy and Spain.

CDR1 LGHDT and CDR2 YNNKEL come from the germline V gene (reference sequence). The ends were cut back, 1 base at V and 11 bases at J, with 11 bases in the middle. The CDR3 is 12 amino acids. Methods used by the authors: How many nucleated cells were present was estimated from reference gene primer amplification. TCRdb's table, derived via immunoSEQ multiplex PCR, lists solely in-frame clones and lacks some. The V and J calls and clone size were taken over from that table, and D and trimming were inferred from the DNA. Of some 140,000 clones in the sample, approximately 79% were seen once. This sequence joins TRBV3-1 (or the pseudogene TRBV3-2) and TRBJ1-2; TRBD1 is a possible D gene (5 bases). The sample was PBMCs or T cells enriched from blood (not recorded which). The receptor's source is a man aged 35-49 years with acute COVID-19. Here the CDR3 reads CASSQGGGRYTF. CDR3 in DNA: TGTGCCAGCAGCCAAGGGGGCGGTCGGTACACCTTC.